The T cell receptor (beta chain) described here comes from a study of shared clonotypes between healthy human individuals. It was roughly 200 ng DNA, around 32,000 T cell genomes, that sorted-subset replicate PCRs used. As handled by the study authors: For the immunoSEQ data, sequences were junction-only without quality scores, so filtering differed. Data came from immunoSEQ multiplex PCR; TCRdb stores just in-frame clones and leaves some out. Clonal size and the V and J genes are those of that table, whereas D and trimming came from the DNA. The sample records about 2.4 million clones, 93% being singletons. This CDR3 comprises 17 residues. Germline CDR1 and CDR2: MDHEN and SYDVKM. The V end was cut by 2 bases, the J end by 1 base, with 17 bases between. With respect to this clone: Its antigen is not identified.

General observations from the study: Among four donors, roughly 5.4% of naive CD4 clonotypes were found in common. It was anticipated that sequencing depth would influence how many clonotypes donors shared.

The sequence came from a man aged 18 to 35 in good health. Some clones in this sample may be carry-over from other donors' samples. This chain links TRBV28 with TRBJ2-5, with D maybe TRBD1 (5 bases). Sequencing input: naive CD4+ T cells from PBMCs. Documented subset: CD45RA+ positively selected. The CDR3 loop reads CASSLMTARGLQETQYF. The DNA of the CDR3 is TGTGCCAGCAGTTTAATGACGGCTAGGGGTCTCCAAGAGACCCAGTACTTC.